This TCR beta chain was sequenced in a study of T-cell reconstitution after alpha-beta-depleted transplantation in children. Unique molecular identifiers were incorporated during preparation of the TCRbeta library. TCRdb independently ran MiXCR on the PCR reads; one entry per CDR3 protein. The sample contains approximately 350,000 distinct CDR3 sequences, around 15% of which appear only once. Overall study findings and caveats: Surviving recipient T cells and thymic progenitors underlay high day-60 TCRbeta diversity in some patients. About two months after transplant, alpha-beta T cells reportedly came from several hundred expanded graft clones.

This clonotype was seen only a few times. The antigen is undetermined. This CDR3 has 17 residues. Germline V gene data show CDR1 as SGHTA and CDR2 as FQGNSA. Trimming removed 2 bases from V and 4 bases from J; junction bases left unmatched: 7. The sequenced sample was PBMCs, mostly from graft donor cells, obtained 360 days after TCRalphabeta/CD19-depleted stem cell transplant. The V gene is TRBV7-2, the J gene TRBJ2-7; 14 bases line up with TRBD2. The TCR comes from a male patient aged 2 to 10 who had a stem cell transplant for acute lymphoblastic leukemia, so the T cells may come from the graft donor. The CDR3 loop reads CASSLRLGLAGEYEQYF. CDR3 DNA: TGTGCCAGCAGCTTAAGGTTGGGACTAGCGGGAGAATACGAGCAGTACTTC.